What follows are 10 T cell receptor beta chains derived from one specimen sequenced in a study of T cell repertoires in cytomegalovirus infection. MiXCR, applied by TCRdb to the reads, yields one record per CDR3 protein. The sample holds 180,000 or so distinct CDR3 sequences; about 18% are singletons and the top ten take less than 25%. The material sequenced was CD8+ T cells from PBMCs. The receptor set was obtained from a human donor in good health (CMV status not recorded). Some clones in this sample may be carry-over from other donors' samples.

The chain links TRBV20-1 to TRBJ1-2, with 9 bases fitting TRBD1. V lost 1 base to trimming and J lost 7 bases; unmatched junction nucleotides: 4. The CDR3 has 13 residues. From germline, CDR1 is DFQATT and CDR2 SNEGSKA (reference sequence). The CDR3 sequence is CSARGQGDSGYTF. The CDR3 DNA reads TGCAGTGCTAGAGGACAGGGGGATTCTGGCTACACCTTC.

This chain connects TRBV28 to TRBJ2-7, with D hard to call. V gave up 5 bases and J gave up 5 bases, with 4 bases separating them. Germline-derived CDR1 and CDR2 are MDHEN and SYDVKM. The CDR3 covers 10 residues. The CDR3 coding sequence is TGTGCCAGCAGTCTCCACGAGCAGTACTTC. Its protein is CASSLHEQYF.

The gene calls are TRBV6-6 and TRBJ1-2; no reliable D call. Per germline, CDR1 MNHNY and CDR2 SVGAGI (reference sequence). This CDR3 spans 14 amino acids. V was shortened by 2 bases and J by 0 bases, with 7 bases between the two germline ends. The CDR3 nucleotides read TGTGCCAGCAGTTACGGCTACACTAACTATGGCTACACCTTC. It translates to CASSYGYTNYGYTF.

J is TRBJ1-2 and V is TRBV7-8; D gene uncertain. Between the trimmed V and J ends, which lost 5 bases and 1 base, there was a span of 8 bases. The CDR3 runs to 13 residues. Germline CDR1 reads SGHVS; CDR2 reads FQNEAQ. CDR3 nucleotide sequence: TGTGCCAGCAGCGAGATCCATAACTATGGCTACACCTTC. Amino acids: CASSEIHNYGYTF. The full variable domain, with the rest looked up from reference TRBV7-8 and TRBJ1-2, is GAGVSQSPRYKVAKRGQDVALRCDPISGHVSLFWYQQALGQGPEFLTYFQNEAQLDKSGLPSDRFFAERPEGSVSTLKIQRTQQEDSAVYLCASSEIHNYGYTFGSGTRLTVV.

This clonotype was detected only a few times. This sequence joins TRBV10-3 and TRBJ1-5; weak D call: TRBD1 (5 bases). CDR1 ENHRY and CDR2 SYGVKD come from the germline V gene. Trimming left V 2 bases short and J 6 bases short, with 14 bases between. The CDR3 contains 15 residues. The CDR3 protein is CAISERGELGQPQHF. Here the CDR3 DNA reads TGTGCCATCAGTGAGCGAGGGGAATTGGGTCAGCCCCAGCATTTT.

This chain connects TRBV7-8 to TRBJ1-1; maybe TRBD1 (5 bases). V was clipped by 1 base and J by 5 bases, with 14 bases between them. CDR3 size: 15 residues. Germline V lookup: CDR1 SGHVS, CDR2 FQNEAQ. The CDR3 nucleotides are TGTGCCAGCAGCTTAGATGAGGGGATCGGGACTGAAGCTTTCTTT. It codes for CASSLDEGIGTEAFF.

The chain links TRBV12-3 or TRBV12-4 to TRBJ2-3; 10 bases line up with TRBD2. The CDR3 has 15 residues. V trimming: 5 bases; J trimming: 6 bases; junction bases outside the gene matches: 8. The CDR3 is CASSLSGGAADTQYF. The CDR3 nucleotides are TGTGCCAGCAGTCTCAGCGGGGGGGCCGCGGATACGCAGTATTTT.

The rearrangement links TRBV15 to TRBJ2-5; 9 bases match TRBD1. In germline, CDR1 is LNHNV, CDR2 YYDKDF (reference sequence). The CDR3 consists of 15 residues. Trimming cost V 6 bases and J 1 base; bases outside gene matches: 6. The CDR3: CATRKGQGGQETQYF. In nucleotides, the CDR3 is TGTGCCACCAGAAAGGGACAGGGAGGCCAAGAGACCCAGTACTTC.

This clonotype turned up a few times. The rearrangement links TRBV11-2 to TRBJ2-2, with 9 bases lining up with TRBD1. Per the germline V gene, CDR1 is SGHAT and CDR2 is FQNNGV. The ends lost 5 bases at V and 6 bases at J; junction bases unmatched: 7. The CDR3 has 15 residues. CDR3 in amino acids: CASSTRTGEAGELFF. Written as DNA, the CDR3 is TGTGCCAGCAGCACGCGGACAGGGGAAGCCGGGGAGCTGTTTTTT.

This clonotype was detected a few times. The chain employs TRBV3-1 and TRBJ1-2, with D possibly TRBD1 on 6 matching bases. This CDR3 comprises 15 residues. Germline lookup yields CDR1 LGHDT and CDR2 YNNKEL (reference sequence). V lost 4 bases and J lost 3, with 15 bases in between. CDR3 in amino acids: CASSPSPGAYYGYTF. The DNA for the CDR3 is TGTGCCAGCAGCCCCTCGCCGGGGGCTTACTATGGCTACACCTTC.